This T cell receptor (beta chain) was recovered during a study of T cell repertoires in cytomegalovirus infection. In TCRdb, the reads were re-called with MiXCR into one record per CDR3 protein. There are hundreds of thousands of distinct CDR3 sequences in the sample; over 7.5% occur only once, and approximately 4.7% lies in the top ten. This clonotype was sampled from a human donor in good health (CMV status not recorded). Some clones in this sample may be carry-over from other donors' samples. The sample was PBMCs.

DNA for the CDR3: TGCGCCAGCAGTCTAGGGCCCCCGAGGGTGCCCCAGCATTTT. Translated: CASSLGPPRVPQHF. The chain carries TRBV23-1 and TRBJ1-5, with D uncertain. TRBV23-1 is reported as an ORF; its role is uncertain. Trimming removed 4 bases at V and 9 bases at J, with 16 bases between. The CDR3 runs 14 residues.